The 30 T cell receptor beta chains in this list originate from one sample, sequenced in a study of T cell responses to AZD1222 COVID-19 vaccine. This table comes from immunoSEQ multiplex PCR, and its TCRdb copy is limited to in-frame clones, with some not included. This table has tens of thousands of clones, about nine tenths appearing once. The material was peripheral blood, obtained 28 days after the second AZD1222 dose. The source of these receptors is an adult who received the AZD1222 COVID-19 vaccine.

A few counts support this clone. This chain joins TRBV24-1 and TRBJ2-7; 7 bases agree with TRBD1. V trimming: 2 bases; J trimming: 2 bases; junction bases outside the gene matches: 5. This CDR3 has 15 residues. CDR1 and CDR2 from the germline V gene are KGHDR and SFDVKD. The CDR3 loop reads CATSDSRQGAYEQYF. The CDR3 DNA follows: TGTGCCACCAGTGATTCTCGGCAGGGGGCCTACGAGCAGTACTTC.

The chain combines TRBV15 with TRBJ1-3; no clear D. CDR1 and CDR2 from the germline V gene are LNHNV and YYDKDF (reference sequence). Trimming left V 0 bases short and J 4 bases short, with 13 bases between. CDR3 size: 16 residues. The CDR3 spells CATSRDYLHSGNTIYF. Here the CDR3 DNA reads TGTGCCACCAGCAGAGATTATCTTCATTCCGGAAACACCATATATTTT.

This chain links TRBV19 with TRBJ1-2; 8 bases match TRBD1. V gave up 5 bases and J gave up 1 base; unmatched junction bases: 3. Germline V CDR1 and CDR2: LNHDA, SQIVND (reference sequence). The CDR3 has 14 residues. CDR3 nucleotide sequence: TGTGCCAGTAGTCCGGACAGGGATAACTATGGCTACACCTTC. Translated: CASSPDRDNYGYTF.

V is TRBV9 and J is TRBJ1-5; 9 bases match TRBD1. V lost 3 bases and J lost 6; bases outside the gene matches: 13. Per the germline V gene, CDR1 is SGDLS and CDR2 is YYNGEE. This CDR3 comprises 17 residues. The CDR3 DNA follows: TGTGCCAGCAGCGCCGGCCCCGGACAGGGGATGGGTCAGCCCCAGCATTTT. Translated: CASSAGPGQGMGQPQHF.

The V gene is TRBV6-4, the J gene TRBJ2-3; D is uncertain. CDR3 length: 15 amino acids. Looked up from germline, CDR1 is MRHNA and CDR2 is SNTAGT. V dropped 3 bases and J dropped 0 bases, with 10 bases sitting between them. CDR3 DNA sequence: TGTGCCAGCAGTGAAGGTGCCGGGAGCACAGATACGCAGTATTTT. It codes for CASSEGAGSTDTQYF.

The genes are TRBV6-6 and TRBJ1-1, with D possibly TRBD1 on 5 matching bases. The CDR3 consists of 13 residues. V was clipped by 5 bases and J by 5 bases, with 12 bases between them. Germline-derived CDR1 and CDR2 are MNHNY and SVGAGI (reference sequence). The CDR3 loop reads CASSGGQGTEAFF. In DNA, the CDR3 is TGTGCCAGCAGTGGAGGTCAGGGAACTGAAGCTTTCTTT.

DNA for the CDR3: TGTGCCAGCAGTTTACGGGGAAGCGGGACGAGAGGCTACACCTTC. Translation: CASSLRGSGTRGYTF. The J gene is TRBJ1-2, the V gene TRBV6-2 or TRBV6-3, with a possible D match to TRBD1 (5 bases). Germline values: CDR1 MNHEY, CDR2 SVGEGT. Trimming shortened V by 4 bases and J by 8 bases, and 20 bases separated the two germline ends. This CDR3 is built from 15 residues.

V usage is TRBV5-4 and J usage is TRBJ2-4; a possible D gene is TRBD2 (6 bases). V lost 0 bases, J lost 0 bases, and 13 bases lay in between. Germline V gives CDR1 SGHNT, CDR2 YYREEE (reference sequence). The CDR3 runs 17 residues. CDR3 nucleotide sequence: TGTGCCAGCAGCTTGGAATTGGGGGGATTAGCCAAAAACATTCAGTACTTC. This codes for CASSLELGGLAKNIQYF.

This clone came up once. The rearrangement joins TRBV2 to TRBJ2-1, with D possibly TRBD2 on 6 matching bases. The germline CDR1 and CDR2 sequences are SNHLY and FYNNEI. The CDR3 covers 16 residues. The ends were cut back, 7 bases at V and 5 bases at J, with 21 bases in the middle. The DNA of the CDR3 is TGTGCCAGCACTCTCGCATTGGACTACAGTAACAATGAGCAGTTCTTC. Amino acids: CASTLALDYSNNEQFF.

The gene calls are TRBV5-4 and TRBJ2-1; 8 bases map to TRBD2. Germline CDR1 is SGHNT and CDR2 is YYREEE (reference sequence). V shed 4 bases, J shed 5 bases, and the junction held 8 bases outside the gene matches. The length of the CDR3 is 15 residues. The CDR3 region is CASSRALAGDNEQFF. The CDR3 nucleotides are TGTGCCAGCAGCAGGGCCCTAGCGGGCGACAATGAGCAGTTCTTC.

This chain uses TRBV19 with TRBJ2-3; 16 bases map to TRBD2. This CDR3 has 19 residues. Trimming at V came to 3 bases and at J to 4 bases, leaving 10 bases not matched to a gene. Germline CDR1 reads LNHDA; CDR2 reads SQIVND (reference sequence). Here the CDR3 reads CASSMTGTSGRARADTQYF. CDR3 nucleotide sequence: TGTGCCAGTAGTATGACCGGGACTAGCGGGAGGGCCCGGGCAGATACGCAGTATTTT.

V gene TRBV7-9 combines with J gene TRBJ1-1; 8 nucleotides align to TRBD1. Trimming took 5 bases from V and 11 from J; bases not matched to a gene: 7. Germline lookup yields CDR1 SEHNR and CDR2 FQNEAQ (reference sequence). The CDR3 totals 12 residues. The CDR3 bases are TGTGCCAGCAGCGAGTACCAGGGGGCCGCTTTCTTT. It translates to CASSEYQGAAFF.

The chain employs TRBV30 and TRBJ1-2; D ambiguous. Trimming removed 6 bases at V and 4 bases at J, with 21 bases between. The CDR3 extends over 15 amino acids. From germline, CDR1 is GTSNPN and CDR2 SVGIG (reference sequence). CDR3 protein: CACLSTGFMVYGYTF. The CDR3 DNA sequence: TGTGCCTGTTTGTCCACGGGGTTTATGGTCTATGGCTACACCTTC.

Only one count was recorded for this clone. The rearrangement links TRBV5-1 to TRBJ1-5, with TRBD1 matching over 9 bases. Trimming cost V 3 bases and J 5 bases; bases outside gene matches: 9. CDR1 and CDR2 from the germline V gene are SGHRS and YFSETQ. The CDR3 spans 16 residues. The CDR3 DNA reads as TGCGCCAGCAGCTCCCATCCCGGGACAGGGTATCAGCCCCAGCATTTT. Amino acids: CASSSHPGTGYQPQHF.

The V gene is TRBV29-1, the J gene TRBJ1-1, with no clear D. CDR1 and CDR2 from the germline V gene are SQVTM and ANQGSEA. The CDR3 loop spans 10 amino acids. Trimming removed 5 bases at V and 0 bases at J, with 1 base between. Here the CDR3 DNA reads TGCAGCGTTATGAACACTGAAGCTTTCTTT. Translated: CSVMNTEAFF.

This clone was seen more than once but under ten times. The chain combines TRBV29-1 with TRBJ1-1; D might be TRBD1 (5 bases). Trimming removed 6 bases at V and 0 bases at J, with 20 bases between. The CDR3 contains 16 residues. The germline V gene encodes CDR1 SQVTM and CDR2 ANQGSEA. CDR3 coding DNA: TGCAGCGTGGACCCTTGGGGCAGGAGCATGAACACTGAAGCTTTCTTT. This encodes CSVDPWGRSMNTEAFF.

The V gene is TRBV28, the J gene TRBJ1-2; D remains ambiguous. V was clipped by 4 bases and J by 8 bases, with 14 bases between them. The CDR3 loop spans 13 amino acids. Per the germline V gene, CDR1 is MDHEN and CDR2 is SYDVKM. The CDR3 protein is CASSYQRALGYTF. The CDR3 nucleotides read TGTGCCAGCAGTTACCAGCGGGCGCTCGGCTACACCTTC.

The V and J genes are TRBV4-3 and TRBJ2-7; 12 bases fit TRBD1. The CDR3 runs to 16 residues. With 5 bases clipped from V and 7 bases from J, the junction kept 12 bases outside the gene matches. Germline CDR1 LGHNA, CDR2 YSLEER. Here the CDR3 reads CASSLDGDRGREEQYF. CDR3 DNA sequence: TGCGCCAGCAGCTTAGACGGGGACAGGGGGCGTGAGGAGCAGTACTTC.

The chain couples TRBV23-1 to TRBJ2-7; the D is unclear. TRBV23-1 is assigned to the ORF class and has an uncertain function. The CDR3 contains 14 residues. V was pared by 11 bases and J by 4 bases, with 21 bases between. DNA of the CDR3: TGCGCCCCCCTTACAAGGGTGGATTATTACGAGCAGTACTTC. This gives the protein CAPLTRVDYYEQYF.

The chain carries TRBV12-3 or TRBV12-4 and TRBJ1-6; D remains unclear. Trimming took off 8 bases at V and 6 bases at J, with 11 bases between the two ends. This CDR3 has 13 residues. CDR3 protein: CASELRSNSPLHF. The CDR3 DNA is TGTGCCAGCGAGTTAAGGAGTAATTCACCCCTCCACTTT.

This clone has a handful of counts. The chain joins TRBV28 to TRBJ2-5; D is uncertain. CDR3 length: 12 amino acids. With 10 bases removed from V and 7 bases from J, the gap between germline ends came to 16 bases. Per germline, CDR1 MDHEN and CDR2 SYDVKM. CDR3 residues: CATLPRLWTQYF. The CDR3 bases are TGTGCCACCCTCCCCCGGCTGTGGACCCAGTACTTC.

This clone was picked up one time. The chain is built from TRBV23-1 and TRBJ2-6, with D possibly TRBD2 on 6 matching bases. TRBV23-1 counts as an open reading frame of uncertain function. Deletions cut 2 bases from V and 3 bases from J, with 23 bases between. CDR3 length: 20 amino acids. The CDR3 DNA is TGCGCCAGCAGTCAACCTTCTACCGGGACTTTTCTTAGTGGGGCCAACGTCCTGACTTTC. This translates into CASSQPSTGTFLSGANVLTF.

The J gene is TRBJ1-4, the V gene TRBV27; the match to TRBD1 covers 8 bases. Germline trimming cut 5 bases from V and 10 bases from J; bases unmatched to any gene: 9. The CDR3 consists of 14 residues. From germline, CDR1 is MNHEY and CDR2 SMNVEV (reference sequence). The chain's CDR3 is CASSIRGLGGKLFF. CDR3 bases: TGTGCCAGCAGTATCAGGGGGCTAGGGGGAAAACTGTTTTTT.

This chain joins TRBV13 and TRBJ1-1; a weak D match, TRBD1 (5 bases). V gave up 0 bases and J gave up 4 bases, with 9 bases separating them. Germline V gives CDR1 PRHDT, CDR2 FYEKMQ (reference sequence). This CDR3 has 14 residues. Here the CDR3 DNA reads TGTGCCAGCAGCTTAGGTGCAGGGAGCACTGAAGCTTTCTTT. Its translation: CASSLGAGSTEAFF.

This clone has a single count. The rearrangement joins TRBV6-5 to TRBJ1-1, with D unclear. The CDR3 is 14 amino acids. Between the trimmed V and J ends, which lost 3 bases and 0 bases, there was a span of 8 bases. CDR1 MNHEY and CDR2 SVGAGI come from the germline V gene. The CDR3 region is CASSYGQLNTEAFF. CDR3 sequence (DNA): TGTGCCAGCAGTTATGGCCAGTTGAACACTGAAGCTTTCTTT.

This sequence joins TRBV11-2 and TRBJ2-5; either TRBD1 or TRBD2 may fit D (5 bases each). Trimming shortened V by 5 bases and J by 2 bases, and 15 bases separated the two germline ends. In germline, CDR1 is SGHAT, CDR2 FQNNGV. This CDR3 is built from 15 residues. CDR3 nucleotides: TGTGCCAGCAGCACCGTAGGGACCGCTCAAGAGACCCAGTACTTC. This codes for CASSTVGTAQETQYF.

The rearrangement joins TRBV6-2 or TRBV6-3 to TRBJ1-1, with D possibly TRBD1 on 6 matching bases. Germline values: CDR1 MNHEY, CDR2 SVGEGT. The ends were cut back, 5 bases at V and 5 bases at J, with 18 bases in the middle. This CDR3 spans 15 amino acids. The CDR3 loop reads CASSPRGRGLTEAFF. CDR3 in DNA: TGTGCCAGCAGTCCCCGTGGCAGGGGATTGACTGAAGCTTTCTTT.

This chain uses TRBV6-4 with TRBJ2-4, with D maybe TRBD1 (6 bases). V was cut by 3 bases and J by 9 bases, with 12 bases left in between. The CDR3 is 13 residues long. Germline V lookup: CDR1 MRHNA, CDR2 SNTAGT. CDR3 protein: CASSDVQGSIQYF. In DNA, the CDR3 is TGTGCCAGCAGTGATGTCCAGGGGAGCATTCAGTACTTC.

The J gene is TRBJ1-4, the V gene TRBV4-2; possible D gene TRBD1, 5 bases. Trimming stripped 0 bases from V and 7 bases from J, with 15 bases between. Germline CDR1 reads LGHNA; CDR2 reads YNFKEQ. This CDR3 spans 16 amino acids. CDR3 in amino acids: CASSQEGTGDFEKLFF. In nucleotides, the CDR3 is TGTGCCAGCAGCCAAGAAGGAACAGGAGACTTTGAAAAACTGTTTTTT.

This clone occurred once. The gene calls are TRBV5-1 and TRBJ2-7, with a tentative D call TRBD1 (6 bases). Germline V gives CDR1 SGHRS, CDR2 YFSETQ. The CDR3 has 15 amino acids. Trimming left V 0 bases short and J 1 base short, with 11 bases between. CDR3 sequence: CASSLAAGASYEQYF. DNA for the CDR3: TGCGCCAGCAGCTTGGCCGCAGGGGCGTCCTACGAGCAGTACTTC.